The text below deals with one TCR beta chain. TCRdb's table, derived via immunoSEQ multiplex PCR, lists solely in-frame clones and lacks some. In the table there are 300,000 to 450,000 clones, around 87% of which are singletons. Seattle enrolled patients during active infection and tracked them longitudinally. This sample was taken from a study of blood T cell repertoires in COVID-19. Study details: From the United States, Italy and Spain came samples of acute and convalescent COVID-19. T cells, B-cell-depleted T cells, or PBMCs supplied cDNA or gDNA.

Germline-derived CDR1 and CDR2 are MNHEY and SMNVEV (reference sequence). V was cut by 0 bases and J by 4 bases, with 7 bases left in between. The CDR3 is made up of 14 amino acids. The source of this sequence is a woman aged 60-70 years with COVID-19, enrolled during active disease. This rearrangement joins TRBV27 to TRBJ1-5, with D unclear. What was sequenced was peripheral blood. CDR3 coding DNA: TGTGCCAGCAGTTTATCGAAGAGGAATCAGCCCCAGCATTTT. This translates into CASSLSKRNQPQHF.